This T cell receptor beta chain was identified in a study of blood T cell repertoires in COVID-19. Across the study: Acute and convalescent COVID-19 specimens originated in the United States, Italy and Spain. PBMCs, B-cell-depleted T cells, or T cells were the source of the cDNA or gDNA that made up the material.

Repertoires were generated with immunoSEQ multiplex PCR, while TCRdb's copy carries only in-frame clones and drops some. This sample has under 150,000 clones, with 70% to 90% found just once. The V gene end was trimmed by 1 base and the J gene end by 5 bases; junction bases not matched to a gene: 9. The CDR3 spans 17 residues. Germline V gene data show CDR1 as SEHNR and CDR2 as FQNEAQ (reference sequence). This chain links TRBV7-9 with TRBJ2-1; 9 bases match TRBD1. Material for sequencing was peripheral blood. This TCR was recovered from a man aged 40-49 years with acute or convalescent COVID-19. The CDR3 sequence is CASSLVRDRASHNEQFF. CDR3 DNA sequence: TGTGCCAGCAGCTTAGTGAGGGACAGGGCGTCCCACAATGAGCAGTTCTTC.